The next 10 T cell receptor beta chains were all read from a single sample in a study of CD8+CD57+ T cells in acquired aplastic anemia. TCR beta VDJ and CDR3 profiling used genomic DNA as template. TCRdb itself ran the reads through MiXCR, one entry per CDR3 protein. In the table there are a few hundred thousand distinct CDR3 sequences, around 60% of which are singletons. Sequences were obtained from sorted CD4+, CD8+, or CD8+CD57+ T cells (not recorded which) from PBMCs. All receptors come from a human donor in good health.

CDR3 sequence reads: CSTKRQGVLFF. DNA of the CDR3: TGCAGTACGAAGCGACAGGGAGTGCTGTTTTTT. The chain recombines TRBV20-1 with TRBJ2-2; 7 nucleotides align to TRBD1. The CDR3 runs to 11 residues. With 8 bases clipped from V and 13 bases from J, the junction kept 10 bases outside the gene matches. Germline CDR1 reads DFQATT; CDR2 reads SNEGSKA (reference sequence).

The V call is TRBV19, the J call TRBJ2-1; 7 bases are shared with TRBD1. With V trimmed by 2 bases and J by 6 bases, 10 bases remained unmatched. The germline CDR1 and CDR2 sequences are LNHDA and SQIVND (reference sequence). CDR3 length: 16 residues. Written as DNA, the CDR3 is TGTGCCAGTAGTATAAGAGGGGGCGAAGGGGCCAATGAGCAGTTCTTC. It yields the protein CASSIRGGEGANEQFF.

About this clonotype itself: Just one base apart from a much larger clone, this may be a read error. This chain joins TRBV4-2 and TRBJ1-3, with a possible D match to TRBD1 (6 bases). Germline CDR1 LGHNA, CDR2 YNFKEQ. The CDR3 contains 15 residues. CDR3 region: CASSQDNGGGNTTYF. Written as DNA, the CDR3 is TGTGCCAGCAGCCAAGATAACGGGGGCGGAAACACCACATATTTT.

The rearrangement uses TRBV20-1 and TRBJ1-1, with D uncertain. The germline V gene encodes CDR1 DFQATT and CDR2 SNEGSKA (reference sequence). CDR3 length equals 12 residues. Trimming took 3 bases from V and 3 from J, leaving 8 bases between them. CDR3: CSASSGDTEAFF. Here the CDR3 DNA reads TGCAGTGCTAGCTCCGGGGACACTGAAGCTTTCTTT.

Concerning this clonotype itself: The germline gene is not matched at one end of the junction; a read error may be the cause. The chain has TRBV13 and TRBJ2-5; maybe TRBD2 (5 bases). Per germline, CDR1 PRHDT and CDR2 FYEKMQ (reference sequence). The CDR3 consists of 10 residues. This chain's CDR3 is CASSLAGISF. The CDR3 region has the DNA TGTGCCAGCAGCTTAGCCGGGATTTCATTC.

This clonotype was recorded only once. The J gene is TRBJ1-1, the V gene TRBV5-5; D unresolved. From germline, CDR1 is SGHKS and CDR2 YYEKEE (reference sequence). This CDR3 has 13 residues. Trimming stripped 2 bases from V and 1 base from J, with 6 bases between. The CDR3 sequence: CASSFDWNTEAFF. The CDR3 nucleotides are TGTGCCAGCAGCTTCGACTGGAACACTGAAGCTTTCTTT.

This clonotype was picked up a small number of times. The junction does not match germline at one end; this may be a read error. This sequence joins TRBV9 and TRBJ2-2; D is perhaps TRBD2 (6 bases). The CDR3 sequence is 16 residues long. CDR1 SGDLS and CDR2 YYNGEE come from the germline V gene. In nucleotides, the CDR3 is TGTGCCGGCAGCGGAGGGGCCAGCCTGAACACCGGGGAGCTGTTTTTT. This encodes CAGSGGASLNTGELFF. The complete variable domain, with remaining parts taken from reference TRBV9 and TRBJ2-2, reads DSGVTQTPKHLITATGQRVTLRCSPRSGDLSVYWYQQSLDQGLQFLIQYYNGEERAKGNILERFSAQQFPDLHSELNLSSLELGDSALYFCAGSGGASLNTGELFFGEGSRLTVL.

The chain has TRBV15 and TRBJ1-2, with D uncertain. The germline V gene has CDR1 LNHNV and CDR2 YYDKDF (reference sequence). This CDR3 is built from 14 residues. The ends were cut back, 6 bases at V and 1 base at J, with 12 bases in the middle. CDR3 residues: CATRGPANNYGYTF. The CDR3 nucleotides read TGTGCCACCAGAGGACCAGCCAATAACTATGGCTACACCTTC.

The gene calls are TRBV2 and TRBJ2-7; D may match TRBD1 or TRBD2 (5 bases each). Trimming stripped 2 bases from V and 5 bases from J, with 19 bases between. The CDR3 is made up of 16 amino acids. The V gene's germline CDR1 is SNHLY and CDR2 FYNNEI. CDR3 nucleotide sequence: TGTGCCAGCAGTGAACGGCACAGCTCCGGGGCCAACGAGCAGTACTTC. Translating gives CASSERHSSGANEQYF.

The V gene is TRBV29-1, the J gene TRBJ2-7; possibly TRBD1 for D (5 bases). The CDR3 is 11 amino acids. The germline V gene has CDR1 SQVTM and CDR2 ANQGSEA. V was cut by 6 bases and J by 5 bases, with 11 bases left in between. The CDR3 is CSVQTVDEQYF. In DNA form, the CDR3 reads TGCAGCGTGCAGACAGTCGACGAGCAGTACTTC.